These 31 T cell receptor beta chains came from one sample sequenced in a study of T cells after yellow fever vaccination. TCRdb itself ran the 5' RACE reads through MiXCR, one entry per CDR3 protein. There are 510,000 or so distinct CDR3 sequences in the sample; over 15% occur only once, and 14% lies in the top ten. The sample was PBMCs, taken 15 days after the yellow fever booster vaccination. The receptors here all came from a man aged 25-45 years who received the YFV17D yellow fever vaccine.

The V and J genes are TRBV20-1 and TRBJ1-5, with a tentative D call TRBD1 (5 bases). V lost 0 bases, J lost 15 bases, and 15 bases lay in between. The CDR3 length is 12 residues. Germline V lookup: CDR1 DFQATT, CDR2 SNEGSKA (reference sequence). The CDR3 sequence is CSAREGGANWHF. The CDR3 bases are TGCAGTGCTAGAGAGGGAGGGGCGAATTGGCATTTT.

This clonotype occurred a few times. The chain has TRBV11-3 and TRBJ2-7; 7 nucleotides agree with TRBD1. CDR1 is SGHNT, CDR2 YENEEA, per germline. The V segment lost 5 bases and the J segment 3 bases; nucleotides outside the gene matches: 4. The CDR3 sequence is 13 residues long. CDR3 loop: CASSMGQYYEQYF. The CDR3 nucleotides are TGTGCCAGCAGCATGGGACAGTACTACGAGCAGTACTTC.

J is TRBJ2-2 and V is TRBV19; a possible D gene is TRBD2 (5 bases). Trimming took off 10 bases at V and 0 bases at J, with 18 bases between the two ends. The CDR3 extends over 16 amino acids. CDR1 is LNHDA and CDR2 is SQIVND in the germline V gene (reference sequence). CDR3: CATRRSGETNTGELFF. The DNA of the CDR3 is TGTGCCACGCGGAGGAGCGGAGAAACGAACACCGGGGAGCTGTTTTTT.

CDR3 amino acids: CASSLGSWNWERLAGVADTQYF. The CDR3 coding sequence is TGTGCCAGCAGCTTAGGAAGCTGGAATTGGGAGAGACTAGCGGGAGTAGCAGATACGCAGTATTTT. This rearrangement joins TRBV7-2 to TRBJ2-3; 12 bases are a match to TRBD2. The CDR3 covers 22 residues. After removal of 1 base from V and 4 bases from J, the junction contained 21 bases not matched to a gene. From germline, CDR1 is SGHTA and CDR2 FQGNSA.

This chain links TRBV4-3 with TRBJ1-1; D possibly corresponds to TRBD1 (5 bases). The germline V and J ends were trimmed by 4 bases and 5 bases, with 14 bases remaining between them. CDR1 LGHNA and CDR2 YSLEER come from the germline V gene. The CDR3 totals 14 residues. The CDR3, as DNA: TGCGCCAGCAGCCTAGGGGAGGGAGGAACTGAAGCTTTCTTT. Amino acids: CASSLGEGGTEAFF.

This clonotype was seen a handful of times. V usage is TRBV5-1 and J usage is TRBJ2-7, with 7 nucleotides matching TRBD1. The CDR3 consists of 16 residues. V lost 3 bases and J lost 4; bases outside the gene matches: 13. Germline values: CDR1 SGHRS, CDR2 YFSETQ. CDR3 in amino acids: CASSSGMDRSSYEQYF. The CDR3 bases are TGCGCCAGCAGCTCTGGTATGGACAGGAGTAGTTACGAGCAGTACTTC.

There are a few counts of this clonotype. This chain joins TRBV20-1 and TRBJ2-1; D gene uncertain. Looked up from germline, CDR1 is DFQATT and CDR2 is SNEGSKA (reference sequence). The CDR3 loop spans 12 amino acids. Trimming cost V 2 bases and J 8 bases, with 10 bases left between them. The CDR3 protein is CSARPLGDEQFF. The CDR3 DNA reads TGCAGTGCTAGACCCCTGGGCGATGAGCAGTTCTTC.

The rearrangement links TRBV5-5 to TRBJ2-3; 10 nucleotides line up with TRBD2. The CDR3 is made up of 17 amino acids. Germline CDR1 reads SGHKS; CDR2 reads YYEKEE (reference sequence). Trimming cost V 6 bases and J 2 bases; bases outside gene matches: 12. CDR3 nucleotide sequence: TGTGCCAGCAAGAGAAGGCTAGCGGGAGAGATCACAGATACGCAGTATTTT. It is translated as CASKRRLAGEITDTQYF.

This clonotype was picked up a small number of times. This chain uses TRBV7-2 with TRBJ2-1, with D tentatively TRBD2 (6 bases). V dropped 3 bases and J dropped 9 bases, with 15 bases sitting between them. The CDR3 is made up of 14 amino acids. CDR1 and CDR2 from the germline V gene are SGHTA and FQGNSA. CDR3 coding DNA: TGTGCCAGCAGCTTGGGCACTAGCTTGGGTGAGCAGTTCTTC. It specifies CASSLGTSLGEQFF.

This rearrangement joins TRBV6-2 or TRBV6-3 to TRBJ2-7; 8 positions match TRBD2. This CDR3 is 15 amino acids long. Trimming removed 7 bases from V and 5 bases from J; junction bases left unmatched: 13. Germline CDR1 reads MNHEY; CDR2 reads SVGEGT. The CDR3 is CASNGGSGSKDEQYF. The CDR3 DNA is TGTGCCAGCAATGGTGGGAGCGGGAGCAAAGACGAGCAGTACTTC.

The chain recombines TRBV5-1 with TRBJ2-7; D call uncertain. Trimming left V 5 bases short and J 5 bases short, with 20 bases between. This CDR3 has 15 amino acids. CDR1 and CDR2 (germline): SGHRS, YFSETQ. CDR3 sequence: CASRAQGSLRHEQYF. CDR3 coding DNA: TGCGCCAGCAGAGCTCAAGGGTCCCTCAGACACGAGCAGTACTTC.

There are a few counts of this clonotype. The chain combines TRBV29-1 with TRBJ2-7; no definite D call. Trimming removed 3 bases from V and 6 bases from J, with 9 bases in between. The CDR3 covers 11 residues. The germline CDR1 and CDR2 sequences are SQVTM and ANQGSEA. The CDR3 DNA reads as TGCAGCGTTGACGGGCCGCGCGAGCAGTACTTC. Translating gives CSVDGPREQYF.

J is TRBJ2-3 and V is TRBV10-2; D is unclear. This CDR3 region has 13 residues. Trimming took off 7 bases at V and 8 bases at J, with 16 bases between the two ends. CDR1 is WSHSY and CDR2 is SAAADI in the germline V gene. CDR3 sequence: CASTSLLPGTQYF. In DNA form, the CDR3 reads TGCGCCAGCACTTCTCTACTTCCGGGTACGCAGTATTTT.

This clonotype was counted between two and nine times. This sequence joins TRBV29-1 and TRBJ2-7, with D perhaps matching TRBD1 (5 bases). CDR3 length: 11 residues. With 4 bases removed from V and 2 bases from J, the gap between germline ends came to 6 bases. Germline CDR1 reads SQVTM; CDR2 reads ANQGSEA. In nucleotides, the CDR3 is TGCAGCGTTGGACAGCCCTACGAGCAGTACTTC. It yields the protein CSVGQPYEQYF.

This clonotype was picked up many times. V is TRBV20-1 and J is TRBJ2-7, with 14 bases identical to TRBD2. Germline V gene lookup returns CDR1 DFQATT and CDR2 SNEGSKA (reference sequence). The CDR3 is 15 residues long. The ends lost 3 bases at V and 2 bases at J; junction bases unmatched: 3. CDR3 sequence (DNA): TGCAGTGCTAGGAGGGGACTAGCGGGAGCCTACGAGCAGTACTTC. Amino acid sequence: CSARRGLAGAYEQYF.

This chain connects TRBV29-1 to TRBJ2-2; the D gene is possibly TRBD2 (6 bases). The germline gives CDR1 SQVTM, CDR2 ANQGSEA. V lost 7 bases and J lost 3, with 15 bases in between. The CDR3 extends over 14 amino acids. The CDR3 sequence: CSARTGDYTGELFF. DNA for the CDR3: TGCAGCGCCAGAACCGGGGACTACACCGGGGAGCTGTTTTTT.

This chain uses TRBV11-3 with TRBJ2-1, with a weak D call TRBD2 (6 bases). Germline CDR1 SGHNT, CDR2 YENEEA. The CDR3 covers 17 residues. V was shortened by 1 base and J by 8 bases, with 21 bases between the two germline ends. The chain's CDR3 is CASSLAAGTGREHEQFF. CDR3 in DNA: TGTGCCAGCAGCTTAGCGGCCGGGACTGGTCGGGAGCATGAGCAGTTCTTC.

J is TRBJ2-1 and V is TRBV10-2, with 8 nucleotides matching TRBD2. V was pared by 7 bases and J by 13 bases, with 9 bases of the junction left unmatched. Germline V gene data show CDR1 as WSHSY and CDR2 as SAAADI. The CDR3 consists of 12 residues. The CDR3 spells CASKPSREVQFF. In DNA form, the CDR3 reads TGCGCCAGCAAGCCATCGCGGGAGGTCCAGTTCTTC.

This clonotype was seen just once. J is TRBJ1-4 and V is TRBV12-3 or TRBV12-4, with unresolved D. This CDR3 contains 11 residues. Trimming removed 7 bases from V and 7 bases from J, with 7 bases in between. The CDR3 DNA reads as TGTGCCAGCACCATGGGTGAAAAACTGTTTTTT. Translating gives CASTMGEKLFF.

This clonotype occurred a few times. The chain employs TRBV29-1 and TRBJ2-1; weak D call: TRBD2 (5 bases). V lost 4 bases and J 5 bases, leaving 12 bases between the germline ends. Germline V gene data show CDR1 as SQVTM and CDR2 as ANQGSEA. The CDR3 contains 13 residues. Here the CDR3 DNA reads TGCAGCGTTGTGGGGAGTTTGCACAATGAGCAGTTCTTC. Residues: CSVVGSLHNEQFF.

The rearrangement joins TRBV10-3 to TRBJ2-7; D is possibly TRBD2 (5 bases). CDR1 and CDR2 (germline): ENHRY, SYGVKD. This CDR3 has 14 residues. Between the trimmed V and J ends, which lost 2 bases and 6 bases, there was a span of 14 bases. This CDR3 reads CAISEIGPSGEQYF. The CDR3 coding sequence is TGTGCCATCAGTGAGATCGGCCCAAGCGGCGAGCAGTACTTC.

The rearrangement joins TRBV20-1 to TRBJ2-7, with D tentatively TRBD2 (6 bases). This CDR3 has 12 amino acids. Germline V gene data show CDR1 as DFQATT and CDR2 as SNEGSKA (reference sequence). V lost 6 bases and J 3 bases, leaving 12 bases between the germline ends. The CDR3 nucleotides read TGCAGTGCAGTCGGGACTGACTACGAGCAGTACTTC. Translated, it gives CSAVGTDYEQYF.

This clonotype was counted only a few times. This chain connects TRBV7-2 to TRBJ2-2, with no clear D. Trimming took off 6 bases at V and 3 bases at J, with 14 bases between the two ends. CDR3 length: 15 amino acids. Germline lookup yields CDR1 SGHTA and CDR2 FQGNSA. The CDR3 DNA is TGTGCCAGCAGGCCGACCACACGGGACACCGGGGAGCTGTTTTTT. It yields the protein CASRPTTRDTGELFF.

This clonotype was seen a handful of times. The chain couples TRBV29-1 to TRBJ2-7; 8 nucleotides align to TRBD2. The V segment lost 3 bases and the J segment 2 bases; nucleotides outside the gene matches: 3. Germline V lookup: CDR1 SQVTM, CDR2 ANQGSEA. The CDR3 spans 13 residues. The CDR3 bases are TGCAGCGTTGAGGGACTAGACCCCTACGAGCAGTACTTC. It yields the protein CSVEGLDPYEQYF.

The chain combines TRBV10-3 with TRBJ2-7; D may correspond to TRBD1 or TRBD2 (6 bases each). Germline CDR1 ENHRY, CDR2 SYGVKD. With 0 bases removed from V and 4 bases from J, the gap between germline ends came to 19 bases. The CDR3 runs to 17 residues. CDR3 nucleotides: TGTGCCATCAGTGAGTCCCAGGGGACGATGGCGGGATACGAGCAGTACTTC. Translated, it gives CAISESQGTMAGYEQYF.

The sample holds a few counts of this clonotype. The V call is TRBV5-1, the J call TRBJ2-1; 10 bases fit TRBD2. The trim removed 4 bases at V and 4 bases at J, leaving 8 bases unmatched. The CDR3 sequence is 16 residues long. Germline CDR1 SGHRS, CDR2 YFSETQ. The CDR3 nucleotides are TGCGCCAGCAGCAAAGTCCTAGCGGGAGCTTACAATGAGCAGTTCTTC. This translates into CASSKVLAGAYNEQFF.

This clonotype was seen a few times. The chain uses TRBV4-3 and TRBJ2-7, with TRBD2 as a possible D gene (6 bases). CDR1 and CDR2 (germline): LGHNA, YSLEER. This CDR3 is built from 14 residues. Trimming took off 0 bases at V and 6 bases at J, with 12 bases between the two ends. CDR3: CASSQDAGFGEQYF. The CDR3 DNA is TGCGCCAGCAGCCAAGACGCGGGGTTTGGCGAGCAGTACTTC.

This clonotype was observed a few times. The chain has TRBV12-3 or TRBV12-4 and TRBJ2-7; D tentatively reads TRBD1 or TRBD2 (5 bases each). The CDR3 loop spans 13 amino acids. Trimming left V 7 bases short and J 3 bases short, with 13 bases between. The CDR3 protein is CASTFGGVYEQYF. The CDR3 bases are TGTGCCAGCACCTTTGGGGGAGTCTACGAGCAGTACTTC.

This clonotype was counted between two and nine times. This rearrangement joins TRBV24-1 to TRBJ2-3, with 8 nucleotides matching TRBD2. The CDR3 contains 16 residues. Germline trimming cut 0 bases from V and 1 base from J; bases unmatched to any gene: 2. Germline V gene data show CDR1 as KGHDR and CDR2 as SFDVKD. CDR3 DNA: TGTGCCACCAGTGATTTGAGCGGGAGTGGCACAGATACGCAGTATTTT. Its protein product is CATSDLSGSGTDTQYF.

This chain links TRBV5-4 with TRBJ2-7; weak D call: TRBD1 (5 bases). The CDR3 contains 15 residues. Germline loops: CDR1 SGHNT, CDR2 YYREEE (reference sequence). Trimming cost V 0 bases and J 5 bases, with 15 bases left between them. CDR3 amino acids: CASSLVGQGTNEQYF. In DNA, the CDR3 is TGTGCCAGCAGCTTGGTAGGTCAGGGTACGAACGAGCAGTACTTC. The full variable domain, with the rest looked up from reference TRBV5-4 and TRBJ2-7, is ETGVTQSPTHLIKTRGQQVTLRCSSQSGHNTVSWYQQALGQGPQFIFQYYREEENGRGNFPPRFSGLQFPNYSSELNVNALELDDSALYLCASSLVGQGTNEQYFGPGTRLTVT.

This clonotype has only a few counts. The J gene is TRBJ2-1, the V gene TRBV24-1; perhaps TRBD2 as D (5 bases). The germline CDR1 and CDR2 sequences are KGHDR and SFDVKD. Trimming removed 10 bases from V and 1 base from J, with 16 bases in between. The length of the CDR3 is 15 residues. For the CDR3, the DNA is TGTGCCACGAGACGAGGGTTTGGTTCCTACAATGAGCAGTTCTTC. It specifies CATRRGFGSYNEQFF.